This T cell receptor beta chain was identified in a study of CD8+ T cells in alopecia areata. As for the study in general: The authors grafted skin from 6-12-month-old C3H/HeJ donors with spontaneous alopecia onto roughly 6-10-week-old female C3H/HeJ mice. Whole-study findings and limits: Especially in alopecia totalis/universalis, lesional scalp showed greater clonality than normal scalp did.

CDR3 length equals 16 residues. V gave up 1 base and J gave up 1 base; unmatched junction bases: 4. CDR1 and CDR2 from the germline V gene are FNHDT and SITEND (reference sequence). With regard to this clone: The target antigen is unknown. The protein listed by TCRdb differs at residue 13 from the translated DNA, so the DNA translation is shown. The listed genes are named as in mouse. The sequence runs out 3 residues before the end of the CDR3; the remainder is reconstructed from the germline J gene.

Reverse transcribed after extraction, RNA yielded cDNA as the sequencing template. Only in-frame clones appear in the TCRdb table, and some are missing; sequencing was by immunoSEQ multiplex PCR. The table records around 100,000 clones without singletons, the ten largest covering about 20%. The specimen sequenced was lesional skin. V and J are TRBV19 and TRBJ1-3; the match to TRBD1 covers 8 bases. The receptor was isolated from a C3H/HeJ mouse with alopecia areata. Mice of this strain are of MHC haplotype H2-k. CDR3 bases read: TGTGCCAGCAGTATAAACACAGGGGGATCTGGAAATACG. Translation: CASSINTGGSGNT. The entire CDR3 sequence reads CASSINTGGSGNTLYF.